A selection of T cell receptor beta chains follows, all from one sample in a study of T-cell reconstitution after alpha-beta-depleted transplantation in children. TCRdb ran MiXCR on the PCR reads and lists one entry per CDR3 protein. The table shows 450,000 to 550,000 distinct CDR3 sequences, with over 9.5% occurring only once. Material: PBMCs, mostly from graft donor cells, obtained 180 days after TCRalphabeta/CD19-depleted stem cell transplant. The receptors here all came from a female patient aged 2-9 years who had a stem cell transplant for aplastic anemia, so the T cells may come from the graft donor. The CDR3 runs from the conserved cysteine through the conserved F or W. The D gene is left open where the match is weak. The listing skips clone size in some rows; elsewhere it reads once, few, many or a size class.

TRBV24-1	few	TRBD1	TRBJ1-5	CATSDRGYRQPQHF	TGTGCCACCAGTGACAGGGGGTACCGTCAGCCCCAGCATTTT
TRBV4-3	many	TRBD1	TRBJ2-3	CASSQDGTGADTQYF	TGCGCCAGCAGCCAAGACGGGACAGGGGCAGATACGCAGTATTTT
TRBV15	-	-	TRBJ1-4	CATRAGPPTNEKLFF	TGTGCCACCCGGGCCGGGCCTCCAACTAATGAAAAACTGTTTTTT
TRBV5-1	-	TRBD1	TRBJ1-5	CASSLGPGQANQPQHF	TGCGCCAGCAGCTTGGGACCCGGACAGGCCAATCAGCCCCAGCATTTT
TRBV20-1	many	-	TRBJ1-5	CSATDSNQPQHF	TGCAGTGCGACAGACAGCAATCAGCCCCAGCATTTT
TRBV4-2	-	-	TRBJ2-4	CASIQVETLLKNIQYF	TGTGCCAGCATCCAAGTGGAAACACTACTGAAAAACATTCAGTACTTC
TRBV28	-	-	TRBJ1-6	CASSSAGTSYNSPLHF	TGTGCCAGCAGTTCCGCCGGGACAAGCTATAATTCACCCCTCCACTTT
TRBV20-1	few	TRBD1	TRBJ1-1	CSARENRGQHTEAFF	TGCAGTGCTAGGGAAAACAGGGGGCAACACACTGAAGCTTTCTTT
TRBV12-3/TRBV12-4	many	-	TRBJ1-1	CASSADRVNTEAFF	TGTGCCAGCAGTGCGGACAGAGTAAACACTGAAGCTTTCTTT
TRBV5-5	few	-	TRBJ1-1	CASSFPQMNTEAFF	TGTGCCAGCAGCTTCCCCCAGATGAACACTGAAGCTTTCTTT
TRBV5-1	many	TRBD1	TRBJ2-1	CASSLWDRGLNEQFF	TGCGCCAGCAGCTTGTGGGACAGGGGGCTGAATGAGCAGTTCTTC
TRBV4-3	-	-	TRBJ2-5	CASSLNRGLEGVETQYF	TGCGCCAGCAGCCTCAACAGGGGACTAGAGGGAGTAGAGACCCAGTACTTC
TRBV10-3	-	-	TRBJ1-6	CAISESRANVGNSPLHF	TGTGCCATCAGTGAGTCGCGAGCAAACGTCGGAAATTCACCCCTCCACTTT
TRBV20-1	-	-	TRBJ1-2	CSAKPAGPGGYTF	TGCAGTGCTAAGCCCGCGGGGCCAGGGGGCTACACCTTC
TRBV20-1	-	TRBD1	TRBJ2-3	CSARKDRGFPITDTQYF	TGCAGTGCACGAAAGGACAGGGGGTTTCCCATCACAGATACGCAGTATTTT
TRBV15	few	TRBD2	TRBJ2-1	CATSGPGTNNEQFF	TGTGCCACCAGCGGTCCCGGGACTAACAATGAGCAGTTCTTC
TRBV6-2/TRBV6-3	-	-	TRBJ2-2	CASSRRAGSGELFF	TGTGCCAGCAGTCGGCGGGCAGGGTCCGGGGAGCTGTTTTTT
TRBV5-1	-	-	TRBJ2-1	CASSGGTLGSSYNEQFF	TGCGCCAGCAGCGGGGGCACACTAGGGAGCTCCTACAATGAGCAGTTCTTC
TRBV7-8	few	-	TRBJ1-2	CASSLEGIFGQGKYGYTF	TGTGCCAGCAGCTTAGAGGGGATTTTTGGTCAGGGGAAATATGGCTACACCTTC
TRBV7-9	-	-	TRBJ1-4	CASSFSGTQEEKLFF	TGTGCCAGCAGCTTTTCCGGGACACAGGAAGAAAAACTGTTTTTT
TRBV14	-	-	TRBJ1-2	CASSQSVRGGYTF	TGTGCCAGCAGCCAATCTGTTAGGGGAGGCTACACCTTC
TRBV4-3	-	TRBD1	TRBJ1-2	CASSPDRGGGYTF	TGCGCCAGCAGCCCCGACAGGGGGGGTGGCTACACCTTC
TRBV28	few	TRBD1	TRBJ2-1	CASSTGVGEQFF	TGTGCCAGCAGTACAGGGGTCGGTGAGCAGTTCTTC
TRBV5-1	many	-	TRBJ2-5	CASSPGLRASEETQYF	TGCGCCAGCAGCCCTGGCTTACGGGCTAGCGAAGAGACCCAGTACTTC
TRBV12-3/TRBV12-4	few	-	TRBJ2-1	CASSFLGGGPSEQFF	TGTGCCAGCAGTTTTTTGGGCGGTGGGCCAAGTGAGCAGTTCTTC
TRBV28	-	TRBD2	TRBJ2-7	CASLPGGDRSYEQYF	TGTGCCAGTCTCCCGGGGGGGGATCGGTCCTACGAGCAGTACTTC
TRBV6-5	-	-	TRBJ2-1	CASSHGNNEQFF	TGTGCCAGCAGCCACGGAAACAATGAGCAGTTCTTC
TRBV5-1	-	-	TRBJ2-7	CASSSVGSEQYF	TGCGCCAGCAGCTCCGTTGGTAGCGAGCAGTACTTC
TRBV12-3/TRBV12-4	few	TRBD1	TRBJ1-1	CASSLDPGQPTEAFF	TGTGCCAGCAGTTTAGACCCGGGACAGCCTACTGAAGCTTTCTTT
TRBV12-3/TRBV12-4	few	-	TRBJ2-2	CASSLDLRSNTGELFF	TGTGCCAGCAGTTTAGATCTGCGGTCGAACACCGGGGAGCTGTTTTTT
TRBV29-1	few	TRBD1	TRBJ1-1	CSVEVRGLSGTEAFF	TGCAGCGTTGAGGTCAGGGGGCTTAGTGGCACTGAAGCTTTCTTT
TRBV28	few	-	TRBJ1-4	CASSEGLEEKLFF	TGTGCCAGCAGTGAAGGATTGGAGGAAAAACTGTTTTTT
TRBV18	-	-	TRBJ2-1	CASSPRADDNEQFF	TGTGCCAGCTCACCAAGGGCGGACGACAATGAGCAGTTCTTC
TRBV5-1	few	TRBD1	TRBJ2-3	CASSFDRVGGTDTQYF	TGCGCCAGCAGCTTCGACAGGGTAGGGGGCACAGATACGCAGTATTTT
TRBV6-2/TRBV6-3	-	TRBD1	TRBJ2-6	CASGTGGSGANVLTF	TGTGCCAGCGGGACAGGGGGCTCTGGGGCCAACGTCCTGACTTTC
TRBV7-2	-	TRBD2	TRBJ2-7	CASSLGLAGGAYEQYF	TGTGCCAGCAGCTTAGGGCTAGCGGGAGGAGCCTACGAGCAGTACTTC
TRBV3-1	few	TRBD2	TRBJ2-1	CASSQLGGGSYNEQFF	TGTGCCAGCAGCCAGTTGGGGGGGGGCTCCTACAATGAGCAGTTCTTC
TRBV6-6	few	-	TRBJ2-1	CASSYPEGNEQFF	TGTGCCAGCAGTTACCCCGAAGGGAATGAGCAGTTCTTC
TRBV12-5	-	TRBD1	TRBJ1-1	CATHRGQLPWNTEAFF	TGTGCTACCCACAGGGGCCAACTCCCCTGGAACACTGAAGCTTTCTTT
TRBV5-4	-	-	TRBJ2-3	CASSLRGSNLGTDTQYF	TGTGCCAGCAGCTTGCGAGGGAGTAATCTCGGAACAGATACGCAGTATTTT
TRBV10-3	many	-	TRBJ2-7	CAIRGGETGFYEQYF	TGTGCCATCAGGGGGGGAGAGACAGGGTTCTACGAGCAGTACTTC
TRBV7-8	-	TRBD1	TRBJ1-2	CASSFGQGAHGYTF	TGTGCCAGCAGTTTTGGACAGGGGGCTCATGGCTACACCTTC
TRBV20-1	-	TRBD2	TRBJ2-1	CSARDVREGLSYNEQFF	TGCAGTGCTAGAGATGTGCGGGAGGGCCTCTCCTACAATGAGCAGTTCTTC
TRBV20-1	few	-	TRBJ2-1	CSAGRGPGYEQFF	TGCAGTGCAGGACGGGGGCCTGGGTATGAGCAGTTCTTC
TRBV6-4	many	-	TRBJ2-1	CASSGPGFNEQFF	TGTGCCAGCAGTGGCCCGGGGTTCAATGAGCAGTTCTTC
TRBV15	few	-	TRBJ1-1	CATSRGQGTMNTEAFF	TGTGCCACCAGCAGGGGGCAGGGGACCATGAACACTGAAGCTTTCTTT
TRBV7-6	few	TRBD1	TRBJ1-4	CASSLGTGVAEKLFF	TGTGCCAGCAGCTTAGGGACAGGGGTCGCCGAAAAACTGTTTTTT
TRBV28	many	-	TRBJ2-7	CASNGLPGEQYF	TGTGCCAGCAACGGACTCCCCGGAGAGCAGTACTTC
TRBV7-2	few	-	TRBJ2-7	CASSLASGSGIYEQYF	TGTGCCAGCAGCTTAGCGAGTGGGAGTGGGATCTACGAGCAGTACTTC
TRBV7-2	-	-	TRBJ1-4	CASSSVLGRNEKLFF	TGTGCCAGCAGCTCGGTTCTCGGCCGGAACGAAAAACTGTTTTTT
TRBV5-5	few	TRBD1	TRBJ1-4	CASSPRQGTQEKLFF	TGTGCCAGCAGCCCGCGACAGGGGACTCAAGAAAAACTGTTTTTT
TRBV6-5	few	TRBD2	TRBJ2-7	CASRDREGGYEQYF	TGTGCCAGCCGCGATCGGGAGGGGGGCTACGAGCAGTACTTC
TRBV24-1	few	TRBD2	TRBJ2-3	CATSDRAGGTDTQYF	TGTGCCACCAGTGACCGAGCGGGAGGGACAGATACGCAGTATTTT
TRBV9	few	TRBD2	TRBJ2-1	CASSVVGLAGWNEQFF	TGTGCCAGCAGCGTAGTTGGACTAGCGGGATGGAATGAGCAGTTCTTC
TRBV27	-	-	TRBJ2-3	CASSFDRQQYF	TGTGCCAGCAGTTTCGACAGGCAGCAGTATTTT
TRBV6-1	-	-	TRBJ1-2	CASSEAGARAYGYTF	TGTGCCAGCAGTGAAGCGGGGGCCAGGGCCTATGGCTACACCTTC